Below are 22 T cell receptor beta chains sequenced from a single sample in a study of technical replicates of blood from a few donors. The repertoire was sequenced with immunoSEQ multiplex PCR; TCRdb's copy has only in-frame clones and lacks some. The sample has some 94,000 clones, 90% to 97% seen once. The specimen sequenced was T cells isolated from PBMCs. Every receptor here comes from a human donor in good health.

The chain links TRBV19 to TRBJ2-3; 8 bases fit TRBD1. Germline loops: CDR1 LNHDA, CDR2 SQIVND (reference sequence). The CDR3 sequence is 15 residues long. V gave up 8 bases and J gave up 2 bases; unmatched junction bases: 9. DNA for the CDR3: TGTGCCAGTTCAACAGGGGGAGCTTACACAGATACGCAGTATTTT. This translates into CASSTGGAYTDTQYF.

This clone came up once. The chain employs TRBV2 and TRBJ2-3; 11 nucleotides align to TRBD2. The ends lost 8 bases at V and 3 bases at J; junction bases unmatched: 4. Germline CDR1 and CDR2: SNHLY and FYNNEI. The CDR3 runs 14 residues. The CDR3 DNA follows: TGTGCCAGCGCGGTAGCGGGAGGGACAGATACGCAGTATTTT. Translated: CASAVAGGTDTQYF.

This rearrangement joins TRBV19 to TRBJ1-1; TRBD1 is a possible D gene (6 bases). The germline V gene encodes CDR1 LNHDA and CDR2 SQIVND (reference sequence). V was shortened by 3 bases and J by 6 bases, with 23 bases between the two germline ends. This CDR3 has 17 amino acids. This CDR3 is CASSILRGGRGRPEAFF. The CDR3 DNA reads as TGTGCCAGTAGTATCTTAAGGGGGGGAAGGGGAAGGCCTGAAGCTTTCTTT.

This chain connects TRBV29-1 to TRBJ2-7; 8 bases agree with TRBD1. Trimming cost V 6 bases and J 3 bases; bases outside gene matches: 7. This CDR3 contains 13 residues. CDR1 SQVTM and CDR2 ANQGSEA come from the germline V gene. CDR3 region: CSVVLGTGYEQYF. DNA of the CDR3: TGCAGCGTCGTTCTAGGGACAGGCTACGAGCAGTACTTC.

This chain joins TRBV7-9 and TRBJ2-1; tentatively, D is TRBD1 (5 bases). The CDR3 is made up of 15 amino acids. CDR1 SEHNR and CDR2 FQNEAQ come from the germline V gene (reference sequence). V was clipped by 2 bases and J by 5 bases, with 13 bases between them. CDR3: CASSLIKGPNNEQFF. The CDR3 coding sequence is TGTGCCAGCAGCTTAATTAAGGGGCCCAACAATGAGCAGTTCTTC.

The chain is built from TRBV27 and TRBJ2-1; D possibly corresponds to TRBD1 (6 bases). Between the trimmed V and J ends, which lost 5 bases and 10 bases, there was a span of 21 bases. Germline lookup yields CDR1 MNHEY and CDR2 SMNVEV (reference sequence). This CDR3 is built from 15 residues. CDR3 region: CASSTSGDPLKEQFF. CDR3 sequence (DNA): TGTGCCAGCAGTACCTCAGGGGACCCCTTAAAGGAGCAGTTCTTC.

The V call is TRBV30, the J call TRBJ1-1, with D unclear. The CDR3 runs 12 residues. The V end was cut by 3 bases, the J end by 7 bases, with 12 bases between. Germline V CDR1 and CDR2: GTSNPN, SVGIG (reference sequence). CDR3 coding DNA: TGTGCCTGGAGCCGAGTTGGTGGTGAAGCTTTCTTT. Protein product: CAWSRVGGEAFF.

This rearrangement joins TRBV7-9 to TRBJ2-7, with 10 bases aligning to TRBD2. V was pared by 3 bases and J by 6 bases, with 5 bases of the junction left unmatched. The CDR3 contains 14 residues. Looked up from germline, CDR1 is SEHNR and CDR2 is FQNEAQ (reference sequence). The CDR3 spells CASSFSGRTGEQYF. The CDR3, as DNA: TGTGCCAGCAGCTTTAGCGGGAGGACTGGCGAGCAGTACTTC.

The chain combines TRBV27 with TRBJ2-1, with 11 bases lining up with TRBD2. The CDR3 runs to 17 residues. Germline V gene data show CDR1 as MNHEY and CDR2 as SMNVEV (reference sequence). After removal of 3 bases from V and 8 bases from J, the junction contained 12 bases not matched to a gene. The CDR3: CASSFGSPSGGSDEQFF. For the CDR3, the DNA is TGTGCCAGCAGTTTTGGCTCCCCTAGCGGGGGGAGCGATGAGCAGTTCTTC.

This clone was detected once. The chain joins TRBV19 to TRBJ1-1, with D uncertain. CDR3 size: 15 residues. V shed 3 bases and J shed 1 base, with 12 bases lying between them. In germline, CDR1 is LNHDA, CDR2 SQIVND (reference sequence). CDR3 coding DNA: TGTGCCAGTAGTATGGTAAACGAGGGGAACACTGAAGCTTTCTTT. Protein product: CASSMVNEGNTEAFF.

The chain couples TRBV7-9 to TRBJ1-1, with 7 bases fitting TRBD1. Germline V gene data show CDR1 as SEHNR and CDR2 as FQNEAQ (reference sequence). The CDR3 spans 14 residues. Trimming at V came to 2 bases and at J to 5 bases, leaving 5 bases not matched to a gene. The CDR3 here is CASSLPPGGTEAFF. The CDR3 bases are TGTGCCAGCAGCTTACCGCCAGGGGGGACTGAAGCTTTCTTT.

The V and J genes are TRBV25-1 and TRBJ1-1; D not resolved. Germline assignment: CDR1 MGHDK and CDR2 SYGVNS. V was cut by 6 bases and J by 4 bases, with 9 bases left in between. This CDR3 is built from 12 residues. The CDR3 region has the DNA TGTGCCAGCAGCTCGCGGCCCACTGAAGCTTTCTTT. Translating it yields CASSSRPTEAFF. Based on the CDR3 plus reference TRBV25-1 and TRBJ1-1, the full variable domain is EADIYQTPRYLVIGTGKKITLECSQTMGHDKMYWYQQDPGMELHLIHYSYGVNSTEKGDLSSESTVSRIRTEHFPLTLESARPSHTSQYLCASSSRPTEAFFGQGTRLTVV.

CDR3 sequence (DNA): TGTGCCAGCAGCCCAGGACAGGGTGGCTATGGCTACACCTTC. It is translated as CASSPGQGGYGYTF. The chain combines TRBV7-9 with TRBJ1-2, with 8 bases that match TRBD1. This CDR3 comprises 14 residues. The trim removed 5 bases at V and 4 bases at J, leaving 6 bases unmatched. Per germline, CDR1 SEHNR and CDR2 FQNEAQ (reference sequence).

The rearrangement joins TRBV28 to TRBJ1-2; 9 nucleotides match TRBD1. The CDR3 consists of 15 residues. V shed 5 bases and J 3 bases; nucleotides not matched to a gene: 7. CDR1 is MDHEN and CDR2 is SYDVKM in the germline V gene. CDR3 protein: CASSGGTGKYYGYTF. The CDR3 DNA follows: TGTGCCAGCAGTGGGGGGACAGGGAAGTACTATGGCTACACCTTC.

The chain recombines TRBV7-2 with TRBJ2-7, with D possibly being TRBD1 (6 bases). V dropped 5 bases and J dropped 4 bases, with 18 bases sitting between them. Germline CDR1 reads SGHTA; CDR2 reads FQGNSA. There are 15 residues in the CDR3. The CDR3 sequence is CASSNSDSRGYEQYF. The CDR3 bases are TGTGCCAGCAGCAACTCGGACAGCCGAGGGTACGAGCAGTACTTC.

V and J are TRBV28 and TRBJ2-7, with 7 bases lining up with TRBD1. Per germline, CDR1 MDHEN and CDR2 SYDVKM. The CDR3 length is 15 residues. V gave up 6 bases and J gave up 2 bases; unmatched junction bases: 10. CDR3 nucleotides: TGTGCCAGCAGCGGAACACAGGGGAAACCCTACGAGCAGTACTTC. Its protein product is CASSGTQGKPYEQYF. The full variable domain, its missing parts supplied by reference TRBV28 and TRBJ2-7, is DVKVTQSSRYLVKRTGEKVFLECVQDMDHENMFWYRQDPGLGLRLIYFSYDVKMKEKGDIPEGYSVSREKKERFSLILESASTNQTSMYLCASSGTQGKPYEQYFGPGTRLTVT.

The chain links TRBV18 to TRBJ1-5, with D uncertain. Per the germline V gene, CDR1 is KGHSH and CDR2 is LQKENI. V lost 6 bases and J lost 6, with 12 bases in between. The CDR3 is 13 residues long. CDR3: CASSTEGFQPQHF. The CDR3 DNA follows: TGTGCCAGCTCTACTGAGGGATTTCAGCCCCAGCATTTT.

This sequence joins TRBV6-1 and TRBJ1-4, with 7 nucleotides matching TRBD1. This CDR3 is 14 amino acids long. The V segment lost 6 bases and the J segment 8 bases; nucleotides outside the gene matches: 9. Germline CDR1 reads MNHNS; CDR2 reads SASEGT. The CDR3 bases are TGTGCCAGCAGCTCACAGGGGAATATCGAAAAACTGTTTTTT. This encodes CASSSQGNIEKLFF.

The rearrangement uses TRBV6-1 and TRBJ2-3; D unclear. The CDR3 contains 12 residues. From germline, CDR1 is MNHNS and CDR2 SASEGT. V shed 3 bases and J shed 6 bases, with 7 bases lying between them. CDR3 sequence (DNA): TGTGCCAGCAGTGAGTCTGGCGATACGCAGTATTTT. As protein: CASSESGDTQYF.

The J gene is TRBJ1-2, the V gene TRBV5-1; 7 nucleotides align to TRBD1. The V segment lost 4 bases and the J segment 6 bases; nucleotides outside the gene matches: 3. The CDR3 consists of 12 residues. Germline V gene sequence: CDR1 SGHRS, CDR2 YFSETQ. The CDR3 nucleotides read TGCGCCAGCAGCCCGACAGGGAATGGCTACACCTTC. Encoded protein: CASSPTGNGYTF.

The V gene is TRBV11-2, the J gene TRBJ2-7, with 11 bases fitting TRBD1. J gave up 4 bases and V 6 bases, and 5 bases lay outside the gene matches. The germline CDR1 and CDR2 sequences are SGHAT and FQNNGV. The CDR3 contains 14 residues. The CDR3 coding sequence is TGTGCCAGCAGGCCCGGGACAGGGGGATACGAGCAGTACTTC. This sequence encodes CASRPGTGGYEQYF.

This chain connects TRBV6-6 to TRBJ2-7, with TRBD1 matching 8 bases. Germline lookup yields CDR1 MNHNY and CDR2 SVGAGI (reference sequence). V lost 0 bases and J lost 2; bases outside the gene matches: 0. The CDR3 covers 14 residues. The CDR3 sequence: CASSYSQGAYEQYF. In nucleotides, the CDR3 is TGTGCCAGCAGTTACTCACAGGGGGCCTACGAGCAGTACTTC.